A selection of T cell receptor beta chains follows, all from one sample in a study of control samples from healthy donors and cancer patients. Profiled with immunoSEQ multiplex PCR; TCRdb holds only in-frame clones, not every one. The table includes about 72,000 clones, around 92% detected once. Sequencing was performed on blood. Receptors were obtained from a woman aged 55-70 years in good health. The CDR3 runs from the conserved cysteine through the conserved F or W. Each record gives: J gene, D gene, clone size, V gene, CDR3 DNA, CDR3 protein. The D gene is left open where the match is weak. Expanded clones are given a class, and other clones once, few, many or no size at all.

>TRBJ2-1|.|.|TRBV7-8
TGTGCCAGCAGCTTGCGGGACTCCTACAATGAGCAGTTCTTC
CASSLRDSYNEQFF
>TRBJ2-7|TRBD2|.|TRBV6-5
TGTGCCAGCAGCCTCGCCAGCGGGAAGGGCTACGAGCAGTACTTC
CASSLASGKGYEQYF
>TRBJ2-1|.|once|TRBV3-1/TRBV3-2
TGTGCCAGCACCGTACTAGGAGTTTACAATGAGCAGTTCTTC
CASTVLGVYNEQFF
>TRBJ2-1|TRBD1|.|TRBV28
TGTGCCAGCAGTTTAACGACAGGGGGCTCCTACAATGAGCAGTTCTTC
CASSLTTGGSYNEQFF
>TRBJ1-5|TRBD1|.|TRBV6-2/TRBV6-3
TGTGCCAGCAGCTTGGACAGGGTGTACCAGCCCCAGCATTTT
CASSLDRVYQPQHF
>TRBJ2-1|TRBD2|.|TRBV7-9
TGTGCCAGCAGCCCGAGACTAGCGGCATACAATGAGCAGTTCTTC
CASSPRLAAYNEQFF
>TRBJ2-2|TRBD2|.|TRBV3-1/TRBV3-2
TGTGCCAGCAGCCCAGTAGGCGGGAGGGCGAACACCGGGGAGCTGTTTTTT
CASSPVGGRANTGELFF
>TRBJ1-2|TRBD1|.|TRBV29-1
TGCAGCGTAGGACAGGGTTTGAATGGCTACACCTTC
CSVGQGLNGYTF
>TRBJ2-5|.|.|TRBV28
TGTGCCAGCCGAGACAGTACCCAAGAGACCCAGTACTTC
CASRDSTQETQYF
>TRBJ1-1|.|.|TRBV4-2
TGTGCCAGCAGCCAACCTAATATGAACACTGAAGCTTTCTTT
CASSQPNMNTEAFF
>TRBJ1-5|.|.|TRBV6-1
TGTGCCAGCAGTGAAAATCCTCGAATGGTTGGTCAGCCCCAGCATTTT
CASSENPRMVGQPQHF
>TRBJ2-1|.|.|TRBV4-1
TGCGCCAGCAGCCAAGATAGGCCCTACAATGAGCAGTTCTTC
CASSQDRPYNEQFF
>TRBJ2-1|.|.|TRBV5-4
TGTGCCAGCAGCAAAACCGGGATCCTAGGCGATGAGCAGTTCTTC
CASSKTGILGDEQFF
>TRBJ1-4|.|.|TRBV18
TGTGCCAGCTCTCTGGACTTTGGTAATGAAAAACTGTTTTTT
CASSLDFGNEKLFF
>TRBJ1-3|.|.|TRBV27
TGTGCCAGCAGGAGTACAGTCTCTGGAAACACCATATATTTT
CASRSTVSGNTIYF
>TRBJ1-5|.|.|TRBV7-2
TGTGCCAGCAGCTTACGAGGACAGATCGGGGGCAATCAGCCCCAGCATTTT
CASSLRGQIGGNQPQHF
>TRBJ1-6|.|.|TRBV5-1
TGCGCCAGCAGCTTAGACGCACCAGGGGATTCACCCCTCCACTTT
CASSLDAPGDSPLHF
>TRBJ1-4|.|.|TRBV28
TGTGCCAGCAGTTTGGGCCCGCGGTCAGGGCAGGGTCTAGGAGAAAAACTGTTTTTT
CASSLGPRSGQGLGEKLFF
>TRBJ1-1|.|.|TRBV18
TGTGCCAGCTTAACAGACCCCCTGGCTACTGAAGCTTTCTTT
CASLTDPLATEAFF
>TRBJ1-5|.|.|TRBV12-3/TRBV12-4
TGTGCCAGCAGTTTCATTAGGGTTCCCCAGCATTTT
CASSFIRVPQHF
>TRBJ2-6|.|.|TRBV6-1
TGTGCCAGCAGTGATCAGGGAACTGGGGCCAACGTCCTGACTTTC
CASSDQGTGANVLTF
>TRBJ2-5|.|.|TRBV6-5
TGTGCCAGCACCCCCCGAGGGGTTGGGGAGACCCAGTACTTC
CASTPRGVGETQYF
>TRBJ1-1|.|.|TRBV7-9
TGTGCCAGCAGCTTAGCGCGCGTTGGGGGGGCTTTCTTT
CASSLARVGGAFF
>TRBJ2-2|.|.|TRBV28
TGTGCCAGCAGTTTGGGTACCGGGGAGCTGTTTTTT
CASSLGTGELFF
>TRBJ1-2|.|.|TRBV6-5
TGTGCCAGCAGTTACGATTATAACTATGGCTACACCTTC
CASSYDYNYGYTF
>TRBJ2-2|TRBD2|once|TRBV5-6
TGTGCCAGCAGCTTTGGACTAGCTCTCGGGGAGCTGTTTTTT
CASSFGLALGELFF
>TRBJ2-1|TRBD2|.|TRBV6-5
TGTGCCAGCCGGACTAGCGGGAGGGGCAATGAGCAGTTCTTC
CASRTSGRGNEQFF
>TRBJ1-1|TRBD1|.|TRBV28
TGTGCCAGCGCTCCCGGGACAGGGCCCTTCACTGAAGCTTTCTTT
CASAPGTGPFTEAFF
>TRBJ2-2|TRBD2|.|TRBV7-8
TGTGCCAGCAGCTCACGGACTAGCGGGAGAACCGGGGAGCTGTTTTTT
CASSSRTSGRTGELFF
>TRBJ2-7|.|once|TRBV5-8
TGTGCCAGCAGAGATTATGTGGGGACCCATAGAGCATCCTACGAGCAGTACTTC
CASRDYVGTHRASYEQYF
>TRBJ2-7|.|.|TRBV2
TGTGCCAGCAGTGAGACCTACGGACAGACCATCGAGCAGTACTTC
CASSETYGQTIEQYF
>TRBJ2-1|.|.|TRBV29-1
TGCAGCGTTGAAGAGCCCGAGCGGCCTAATGAGCAGTTCTTC
CSVEEPERPNEQFF
>TRBJ2-1|TRBD1|.|TRBV24-1
TGTGCCACCAGTGAGGGCAGGGGGCGCGATGAGCAGTTCTTC
CATSEGRGRDEQFF
>TRBJ2-7|.|.|TRBV6-4
TGTGCCAGCACACCCACAGGAACGGTCTACGAGCAGTACTTC
CASTPTGTVYEQYF
>TRBJ2-1|TRBD2|.|TRBV6-2/TRBV6-3
TGTGCCAGCAGTTACGGGACTAGCGGCAGAGATGAGCAGTTCTTC
CASSYGTSGRDEQFF
>TRBJ2-1|.|few|TRBV15
TGTGCCACCAGCAGAGATCCCCCAGGGATTTTTTTGGGTGAGCAGTTCTTC
CATSRDPPGIFLGEQFF
>TRBJ1-2|.|.|TRBV28
TGTGCCAGCAGTTTGCGTCCAGCGCGAAACTATGGCTACACCTTC
CASSLRPARNYGYTF
>TRBJ1-6|.|.|TRBV15
TGTGCCACCAGCAGAGATCTCCAGGGAAGTAATTCACCCCTCCACTTT
CATSRDLQGSNSPLHF
>TRBJ2-3|.|.|TRBV5-6
TGTGCCAGCAGCTTGGCGGCAGGAGTTAGCACAGATGCGCAGTATTTT
CASSLAAGVSTDAQYF
>TRBJ1-5|TRBD1|.|TRBV6-5
TGTGCCAGCAGTAGACAGGGGGGTCAGCCCCAGCATTTT
CASSRQGGQPQHF
>TRBJ2-2|.|.|TRBV7-2
TGTGCCAGCAGCTGGCAGCCGCTCGTGGGGGATAGCACCGGGGAGCTGTTTTTT
CASSWQPLVGDSTGELFF
>TRBJ2-3|.|.|TRBV18
TGTGCCAGCTCACCACCGAACGCAGATACGCAGTATTTT
CASSPPNADTQYF
>TRBJ1-1|.|.|TRBV30
TGTGCCTGGAGTCCCGCCGGCACTGAAGCTTTCTTT
CAWSPAGTEAFF
>TRBJ2-2|.|.|TRBV7-2
TGTGCCAGCAGCTTACAGGTTGGGGCGGGGACCGGGGAGCTGTTTTTT
CASSLQVGAGTGELFF
>TRBJ1-3|TRBD1|.|TRBV7-9
TGTGCCAGCAGCTTCGGGACAGGGGGGCGGTACTCTGGAAACACCATATATTTT
CASSFGTGGRYSGNTIYF
>TRBJ1-2|.|.|TRBV5-4
TGTGCCAGCAGGAACCAGGGCCGAGGACAAAACTATGGCTACACCTTC
CASRNQGRGQNYGYTF
>TRBJ2-1|TRBD2|.|TRBV5-1
TGCGCCAGCAGCTTGGGAAGCGGGGGGAACTACAATGAGCAGTTCTTC
CASSLGSGGNYNEQFF
>TRBJ2-2|.|few|TRBV5-6
TGTGCCAGCAGCTCTCAACTCACCGGGGAGCTGTTTTTT
CASSSQLTGELFF
>TRBJ1-2|.|.|TRBV28
TGTGCCAGCAGTTCCCTTGAGGGACTTCCGCAGGGTTCTGGCTACACCTTC
CASSSLEGLPQGSGYTF
>TRBJ1-4|.|.|TRBV28
TGTGCCAGCGTCTCAGAGGGTGCGGGGAATAATGAAAAACTGTTTTTT
CASVSEGAGNNEKLFF